The 14 T cell receptor beta chains below all came from one sample that was sequenced in a study of cytomegalovirus exposure and HLA in healthy donors. PCR was performed using 60 Vbeta and 13 Jbeta primers. Profiled with immunoSEQ multiplex PCR; TCRdb holds only in-frame clones, not every one. This sample carries 130,000 to 150,000 clones, around three quarters of them seen once, and the ten largest clones take roughly 6.7%. The sequenced sample consisted of PBMCs. The origin of the receptors is a woman aged 40 to 50 in good health and CMV-seropositive.

V usage is TRBV6-5 and J usage is TRBJ2-7; 7 bases are shared with TRBD1. Losses at the gene ends were 0 bases for V and 3 bases for J; bases not matched to a gene: 8. The CDR3 is 16 amino acids. Germline CDR1 reads MNHEY; CDR2 reads SVGAGI. The CDR3 loop is CASSYSTGTVNYEQYF. CDR3 DNA sequence: TGTGCCAGCAGTTACTCCACCGGGACAGTCAACTACGAGCAGTACTTC.

Here the CDR3 DNA reads TGTGCCAGCGACAGGGACTACGAGCAGTACTTC. Protein: CASDRDYEQYF. The gene calls are TRBV2 and TRBJ2-7; 7 positions agree with TRBD1. Per germline, CDR1 SNHLY and CDR2 FYNNEI. The CDR3 runs to 11 residues. The V gene end was trimmed by 8 bases and the J gene end by 3 bases; junction bases not matched to a gene: 1.

The V call is TRBV5-6, the J call TRBJ2-3, with 9 bases aligning to TRBD1. Germline CDR1 and CDR2: SGHDT and YYEEEE. J gave up 2 bases and V 4 bases, and 5 bases lay outside the gene matches. The CDR3 totals 15 residues. CDR3 sequence reads: CASSPGQGYTDTQYF. CDR3 nucleotides: TGTGCCAGCAGCCCGGGACAGGGATACACAGATACGCAGTATTTT.

This chain uses TRBV19 with TRBJ2-3; possibly TRBD2 for D (6 bases). V was pared by 6 bases and J by 9 bases, with 19 bases between. This CDR3 has 14 amino acids. CDR1 is LNHDA, CDR2 SQIVND, per germline (reference sequence). CDR3 region: CASSPSQQAGTQYF. The DNA of the CDR3 is TGTGCCAGTAGCCCGTCCCAGCAGGCGGGAACGCAGTATTTT. Combining the CDR3 with reference TRBV19 and TRBJ2-3 gives the whole variable domain DGGITQSPKYLFRKEGQNVTLSCEQNLNHDAMYWYRQDPGQGLRLIYYSQIVNDFQKGDIAEGYSVSREKKESFPLTVTSAQKNPTAFYLCASSPSQQAGTQYFGPGTRLTVL.

The V gene is TRBV18, the J gene TRBJ2-1; D is perhaps TRBD1 (6 bases). The length of the CDR3 is 16 residues. V lost 0 bases to trimming and J lost 4 bases, with 13 bases between them. The germline gives CDR1 KGHSH, CDR2 LQKENI. In DNA form, the CDR3 reads TGTGCCAGCTCACCACCTCCAGGGGTATTGTACAATGAGCAGTTCTTC. Amino acid sequence: CASSPPPGVLYNEQFF.

CDR3 coding DNA: TGTGCTAGTGGTTTGGCCTACAGGGGTGGGGACACTGAAGCTTTCTTT. As protein: CASGLAYRGGDTEAFF. The J gene is TRBJ1-1, the V gene TRBV12-5; 7 nucleotides align to TRBD1. Trimming cost V 1 base and J 3 bases; bases outside gene matches: 8. This CDR3 has 16 residues. The germline CDR1 and CDR2 sequences are LGHNT and FRNRAP.

The chain combines TRBV18 with TRBJ2-5; D is possibly TRBD1 (5 bases). Germline assignment: CDR1 KGHSH and CDR2 LQKENI. V lost 8 bases, J lost 1 base, and 17 bases lay in between. This CDR3 comprises 15 residues. The CDR3 loop is CASAPGTGIQETQYF. The CDR3 DNA follows: TGTGCCAGCGCCCCTGGCACAGGCATCCAAGAGACCCAGTACTTC.

This sequence joins TRBV6-1 and TRBJ2-1, with D possibly TRBD2 on 6 matching bases. Germline CDR1 reads MNHNS; CDR2 reads SASEGT. V lost 7 bases and J lost 2, with 12 bases in between. The CDR3 consists of 14 residues. This CDR3 is CASTAAGTYNEQFF. Written as DNA, the CDR3 is TGTGCCAGCACCGCGGCGGGGACCTACAATGAGCAGTTCTTC.

The V gene is TRBV15, the J gene TRBJ2-7, with TRBD2 matching over 14 bases. Germline values: CDR1 LNHNV, CDR2 YYDKDF (reference sequence). After removal of 5 bases from V and 3 bases from J, the junction contained 12 bases not matched to a gene. The CDR3 runs 18 residues. CDR3 loop: CATSDIGLAGGPNYEQYF. In DNA form, the CDR3 reads TGTGCCACCAGCGATATCGGACTAGCGGGGGGCCCGAACTACGAGCAGTACTTC.

The chain joins TRBV7-5 to TRBJ1-5; the D call of TRBD1 is as the table states it, not checked on the DNA. TRBV7-5 is a recognized pseudogene. The CDR3 sequence is 15 residues long. The chain's CDR3 is CVRSFLNRGHQPQHF. The CDR3 DNA follows: TGTGTCAGAAGCTTCCTTAACAGGGGCCATCAGCCCCAGCATTTT.

V gene TRBV6-5 combines with J gene TRBJ2-5; D may be TRBD1 (7 bases). The CDR3 has 15 amino acids. V was trimmed by 5 bases and J by 5 bases, leaving 18 bases between them. CDR1 is MNHEY and CDR2 is SVGAGI in the germline V gene. This chain's CDR3 is CASSPPGGGGETQYF. As DNA, the CDR3 is TGTGCCAGCAGTCCCCCAGGGGGAGGCGGGGAGACCCAGTACTTC.

The CDR3 reads CASRPVEVNTEAFF. CDR3 DNA sequence: TGTGCCAGCAGGCCGGTCGAGGTGAACACTGAAGCTTTCTTT. V is TRBV2 and J is TRBJ1-1; D gene ambiguous. CDR1 is SNHLY and CDR2 is FYNNEI in the germline V gene. Between the trimmed V and J ends, which lost 6 bases and 0 bases, there was a span of 11 bases. This CDR3 has 14 amino acids.

The J gene is TRBJ1-1, the V gene TRBV13; the match to TRBD1 covers 7 bases. The germline CDR1 and CDR2 sequences are PRHDT and FYEKMQ (reference sequence). V was clipped by 8 bases and J by 2 bases; unmatched bases: 2. There are 12 residues in the CDR3. The CDR3 reads CASGTVNTEAFF. CDR3 bases: TGTGCCAGCGGGACAGTTAACACTGAAGCTTTCTTT.

V usage is TRBV6-1 and J usage is TRBJ1-5; possible D gene TRBD1, 6 bases. Germline-derived CDR1 and CDR2 are MNHNS and SASEGT. V lost 3 bases and J lost 15, with 18 bases in between. The CDR3 runs to 13 residues. DNA for the CDR3: TGTGCCAGCAGTGATTCATGGGACACCTTTTTGCATTTT. This sequence encodes CASSDSWDTFLHF.